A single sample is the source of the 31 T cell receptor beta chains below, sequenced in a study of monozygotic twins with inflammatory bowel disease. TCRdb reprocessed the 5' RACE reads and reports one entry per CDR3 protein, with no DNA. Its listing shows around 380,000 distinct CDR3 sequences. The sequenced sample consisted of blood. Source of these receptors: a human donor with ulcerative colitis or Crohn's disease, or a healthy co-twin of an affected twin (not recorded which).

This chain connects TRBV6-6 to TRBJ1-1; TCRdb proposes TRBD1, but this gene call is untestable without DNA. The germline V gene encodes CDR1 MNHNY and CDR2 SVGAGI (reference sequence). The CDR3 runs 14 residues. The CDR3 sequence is CASSFNTGGVQAFF.

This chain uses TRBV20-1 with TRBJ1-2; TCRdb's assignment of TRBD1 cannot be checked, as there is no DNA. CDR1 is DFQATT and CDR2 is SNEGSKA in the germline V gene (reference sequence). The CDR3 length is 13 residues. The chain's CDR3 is CSAPERGLWGYTF.

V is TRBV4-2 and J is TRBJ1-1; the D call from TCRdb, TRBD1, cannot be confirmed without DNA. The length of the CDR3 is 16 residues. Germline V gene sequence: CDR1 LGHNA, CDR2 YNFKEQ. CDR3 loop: CASSPARQGGYTEAFF.

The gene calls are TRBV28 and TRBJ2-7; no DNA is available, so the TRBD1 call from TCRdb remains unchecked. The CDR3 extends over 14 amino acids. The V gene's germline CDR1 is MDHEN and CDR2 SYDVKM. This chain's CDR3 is CASRQDRGPYEQYF.

The CDR3 is CTPRSGTYEQYF. This chain connects TRBV29-1 to TRBJ2-7; TCRdb indicates TRBD1, and absent DNA this call remains unverified. The CDR3 loop spans 12 amino acids. The germline CDR1 and CDR2 sequences are SQVTM and ANQGSEA.

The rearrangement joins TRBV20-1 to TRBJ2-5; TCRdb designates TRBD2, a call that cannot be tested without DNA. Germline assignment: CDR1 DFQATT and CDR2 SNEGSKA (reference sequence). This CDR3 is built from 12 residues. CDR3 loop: CSANLAEETQYF.

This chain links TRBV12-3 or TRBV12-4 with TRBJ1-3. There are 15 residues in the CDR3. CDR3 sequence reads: CASSLGGRAGNTIYF.

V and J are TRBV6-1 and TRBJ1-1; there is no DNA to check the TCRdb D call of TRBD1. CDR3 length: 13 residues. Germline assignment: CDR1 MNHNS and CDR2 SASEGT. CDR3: CASERGMNTEAFF.

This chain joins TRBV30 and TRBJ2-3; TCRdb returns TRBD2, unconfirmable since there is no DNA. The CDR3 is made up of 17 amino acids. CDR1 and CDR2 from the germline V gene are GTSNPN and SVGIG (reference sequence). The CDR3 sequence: CAWSRDRTSGLTDTQYF.

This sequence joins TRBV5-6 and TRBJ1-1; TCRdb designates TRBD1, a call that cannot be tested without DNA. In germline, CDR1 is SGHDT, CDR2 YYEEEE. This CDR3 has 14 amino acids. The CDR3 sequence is CASSPRGPGTEAFF.

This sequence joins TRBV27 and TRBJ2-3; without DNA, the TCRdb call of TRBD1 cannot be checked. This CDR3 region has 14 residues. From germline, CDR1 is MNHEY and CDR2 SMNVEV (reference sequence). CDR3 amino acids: CASSRPGWSHTQYF.

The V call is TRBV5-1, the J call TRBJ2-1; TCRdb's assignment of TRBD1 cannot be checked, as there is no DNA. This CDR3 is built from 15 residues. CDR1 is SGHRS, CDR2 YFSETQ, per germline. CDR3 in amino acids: CASSSGTGLWNEQFF.

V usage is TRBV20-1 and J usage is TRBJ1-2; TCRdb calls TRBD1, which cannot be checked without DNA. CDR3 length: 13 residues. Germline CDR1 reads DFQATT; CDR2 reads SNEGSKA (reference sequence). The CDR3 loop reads CSARDPGDYGYTF.

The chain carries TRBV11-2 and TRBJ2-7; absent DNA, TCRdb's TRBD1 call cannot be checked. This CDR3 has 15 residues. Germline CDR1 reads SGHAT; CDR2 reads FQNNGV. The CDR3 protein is CASSSSSGQGYEQYF.

The CDR3 loop is CSARERGGTYTQYF. J is TRBJ2-3 and V is TRBV20-1; without DNA, the TCRdb call of TRBD2 cannot be checked. The germline V gene has CDR1 DFQATT and CDR2 SNEGSKA (reference sequence). This CDR3 contains 14 residues.

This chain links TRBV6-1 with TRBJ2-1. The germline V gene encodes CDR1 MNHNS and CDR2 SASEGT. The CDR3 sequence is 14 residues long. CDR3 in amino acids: CASSETPSYNEQFF.

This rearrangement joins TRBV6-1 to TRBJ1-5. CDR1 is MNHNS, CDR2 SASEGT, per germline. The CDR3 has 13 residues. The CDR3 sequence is CATQALSNQPQHF.

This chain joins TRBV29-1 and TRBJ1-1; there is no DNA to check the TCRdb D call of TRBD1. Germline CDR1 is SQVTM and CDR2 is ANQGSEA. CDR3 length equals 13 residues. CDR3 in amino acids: CSVAQTGVTEAFF.

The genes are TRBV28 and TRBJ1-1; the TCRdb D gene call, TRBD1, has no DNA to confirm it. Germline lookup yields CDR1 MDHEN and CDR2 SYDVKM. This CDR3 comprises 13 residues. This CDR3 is CASSLGQTEAAFF.

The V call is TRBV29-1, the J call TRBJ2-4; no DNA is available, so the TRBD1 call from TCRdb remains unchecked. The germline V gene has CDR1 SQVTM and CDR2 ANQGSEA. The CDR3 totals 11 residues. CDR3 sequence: CSVETGSRQYF.

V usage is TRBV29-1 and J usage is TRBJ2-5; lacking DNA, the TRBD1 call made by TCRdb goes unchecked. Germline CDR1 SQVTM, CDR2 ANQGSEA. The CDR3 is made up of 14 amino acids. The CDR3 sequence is CSVEAGGSQETQYF.

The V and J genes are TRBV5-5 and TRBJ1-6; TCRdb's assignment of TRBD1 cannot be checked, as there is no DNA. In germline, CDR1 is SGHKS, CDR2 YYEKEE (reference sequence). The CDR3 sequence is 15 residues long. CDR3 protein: CASSPRGGRDSPLHF. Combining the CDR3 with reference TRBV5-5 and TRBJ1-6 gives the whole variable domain DAGVTQSPTHLIKTRGQQVTLRCSPISGHKSVSWYQQVLGQGPQFIFQYYEKEERGRGNFPDRFSARQFPNYSSELNVNALLLGDSALYLCASSPRGGRDSPLHFGNGTRLTVT.

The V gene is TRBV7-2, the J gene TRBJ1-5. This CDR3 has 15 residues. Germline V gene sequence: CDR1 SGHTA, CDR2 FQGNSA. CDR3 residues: CASSLRALGDQPQHF.

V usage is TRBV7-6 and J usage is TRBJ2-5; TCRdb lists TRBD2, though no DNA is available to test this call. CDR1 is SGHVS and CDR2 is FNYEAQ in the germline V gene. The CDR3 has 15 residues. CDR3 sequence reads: CASSSLREGLKTQYF.

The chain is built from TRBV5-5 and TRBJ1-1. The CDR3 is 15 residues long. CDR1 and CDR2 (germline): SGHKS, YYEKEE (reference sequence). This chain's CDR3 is CASSFTVNMNTEAFF.

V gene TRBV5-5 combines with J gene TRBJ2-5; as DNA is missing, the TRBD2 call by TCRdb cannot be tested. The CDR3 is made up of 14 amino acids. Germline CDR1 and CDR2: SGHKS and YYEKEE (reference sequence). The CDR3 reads CASSSRGSGGARYF.

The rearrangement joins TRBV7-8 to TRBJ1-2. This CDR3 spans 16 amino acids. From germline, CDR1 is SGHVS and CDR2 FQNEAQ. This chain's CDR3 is CASSLYSKAADYGYTF.

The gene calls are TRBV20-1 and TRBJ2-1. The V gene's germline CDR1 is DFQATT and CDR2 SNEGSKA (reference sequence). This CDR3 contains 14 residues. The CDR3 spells CSARGGTSYNEQFF.

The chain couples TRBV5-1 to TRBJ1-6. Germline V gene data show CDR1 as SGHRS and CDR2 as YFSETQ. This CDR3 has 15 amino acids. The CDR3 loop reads CASSPSTGPDSPLHF.

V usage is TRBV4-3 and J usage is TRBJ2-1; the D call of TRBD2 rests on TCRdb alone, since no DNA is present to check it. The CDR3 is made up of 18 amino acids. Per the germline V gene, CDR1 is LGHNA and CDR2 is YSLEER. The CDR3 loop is CASSQEPQRTSSYNEQFF.

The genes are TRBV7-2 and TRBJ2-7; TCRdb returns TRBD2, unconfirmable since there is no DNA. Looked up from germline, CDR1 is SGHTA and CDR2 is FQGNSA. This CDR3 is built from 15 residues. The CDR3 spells CASSPLAGGPFEQYF.